The rows below give T cell receptor beta chains drawn from one sample of a study of HIV-infected patients and healthy controls. TCRdb redid the calling of the 5' RACE reads with MiXCR, one entry per CDR3 protein. Of roughly 16,000 distinct CDR3 sequences in the sample, 4.5% to 7% were seen once. The sequenced sample consisted of blood. These receptors all stem from an adult in good health. The CDR3 runs from the conserved cysteine through the conserved F or W. D genes are given only for firm matches. A clone size is listed for some rows: how often the clone was seen (once, few, many), or a class if it is expanded.

TRBV12-3/TRBV12-4,TRBJ2-5,.,.,14,CASSLGQYQETQYF,TGTGCCAGCAGTTTAGGGCAGTACCAAGAGACCCAGTACTTC
TRBV18,TRBJ2-5,.,many,15,CASSPGITGQETQYF,TGTGCCAGCTCACCGGGGATTACCGGACAAGAGACCCAGTACTTC
TRBV5-1,TRBJ1-1,.,medium-sized,14,CASSLFRGNTEAFF,TGCGCCAGCAGCTTGTTCAGGGGAAACACTGAAGCTTTCTTT
TRBV4-3,TRBJ1-2,TRBD1,many,16,CASSQATGTGSYGYTF,TGCGCCAGCAGCCAAGCTACCGGGACAGGGTCCTATGGCTACACCTTC
TRBV18,TRBJ2-1,TRBD1,many,11,CASSPGTDEFF,TGTGCCAGCTCACCCGGGACAGACGAGTTCTTC
TRBV20-1,TRBJ1-3,.,many,13,CSASNRIGNTIYF,TGCAGTGCTAGTAACCGAATTGGAAACACCATATATTTT
TRBV7-6,TRBJ1-1,.,.,15,CASSRVGGSYTEAFF,TGTGCCAGCAGCCGAGTTGGGGGTTCGTACACTGAAGCTTTCTTT
TRBV6-2/TRBV6-3,TRBJ2-3,TRBD2,.,17,CASSYLLERGGQDTQYF,TGTGCCAGCAGTTATCTCCTCGAGCGGGGGGGCCAAGATACGCAGTATTTT
TRBV7-7,TRBJ2-5,TRBD1,many,15,CASSRTRGTQETQYF,TGTGCCAGCAGCCGAACCAGGGGGACCCAAGAGACCCAGTACTTC
TRBV28,TRBJ1-1,.,many,14,CAIRTASLNTEAFF,TGTGCCATCAGGACCGCCTCCCTGAACACTGAAGCTTTCTTT
TRBV9,TRBJ2-1,TRBD2,many,14,CASSPRTSGAGQFF,TGTGCCAGCAGCCCCAGGACTAGCGGGGCTGGGCAGTTCTTC
TRBV5-1,TRBJ1-2,.,few,16,CASSLARGPINYGYTF,TGCGCCAGCAGCTTGGCGAGGGGACCAATCAACTATGGCTACACCTTC
TRBV7-9,TRBJ1-6,.,many,18,CASSLAVGGLASSSPLHF,TGTGCCAGCAGCTTAGCGGTTGGGGGCTTAGCCTCAAGTTCACCCCTCCACTTT
TRBV19,TRBJ2-3,.,many,15,CASSIGVRGTDTQYF,TGTGCCAGTAGTATAGGGGTCCGGGGCACAGATACGCAGTATTTT
TRBV9,TRBJ2-1,.,few,16,CASSVGGGGAHNEQFF,TGTGCCAGCAGCGTAGGGGGAGGGGGCGCTCACAATGAGCAGTTCTTC
TRBV20-1,TRBJ2-1,.,many,11,CSARTDEQQFF,TGCAGTGCTAGAACGGATGAGCAGCAGTTCTTC
TRBV12-3/TRBV12-4,TRBJ2-7,TRBD2,many,15,CASSLASGGAYEQYF,TGTGCCAGCAGTTTAGCTAGCGGGGGGGCCTACGAGCAGTACTTC
TRBV2,TRBJ2-3,.,many,14,CASSDGGVTDTQYF,TGTGCCAGCAGTGATGGGGGCGTCACAGATACGCAGTATTTT
TRBV29-1,TRBJ2-3,.,many,14,CSVLGGRDTDTQYF,TGCAGCGTTTTGGGGGGGCGCGACACAGATACGCAGTATTTT
TRBV5-1,TRBJ2-1,TRBD2,many,16,CASSFTSGFSYNEQFF,TGCGCCAGCAGCTTTACTAGCGGTTTCTCCTACAATGAGCAGTTCTTC
TRBV10-3,TRBJ1-1,.,many,15,CAIRGATGMNTEAFF,TGTGCCATCAGAGGGGCAACAGGGATGAACACTGAAGCTTTCTTT
TRBV28,TRBJ1-1,.,many,14,CASPGRTTDTEAFF,TGTGCCAGCCCTGGGAGGACCACGGACACTGAAGCTTTCTTT
TRBV12-3/TRBV12-4,TRBJ1-4,.,medium-sized,12,CASEGQGEKLFF,TGTGCCAGCGAAGGGCAGGGTGAAAAACTGTTTTTT
TRBV20-1,TRBJ1-1,.,.,10,CSASRGEGFF,TGCAGTGCTAGCCGGGGAGAGGGTTTCTTT
TRBV6-1,TRBJ2-3,.,medium-sized,13,CASRGAGWDTQYF,TGTGCCAGCAGGGGGGCAGGATGGGATACGCAGTATTTT
TRBV12-3/TRBV12-4,TRBJ1-1,.,few,13,CASSPGQGREAFF,TGTGCCAGCAGCCCGGGTCAGGGACGTGAGGCTTTCTTT
TRBV10-3,TRBJ2-1,TRBD2,many,20,CAISEPRHPSGGTPYNEQFF,TGTGCCATCAGTGAGCCGAGACATCCTAGCGGGGGGACGCCCTACAATGAGCAGTTCTTC
TRBV27,TRBJ2-3,.,many,12,CASRGSTDTQYF,TGTGCCAGCAGGGGAAGCACAGATACGCAGTATTTT
TRBV6-6,TRBJ2-6,.,many,16,CASSYGQNPGANVLTF,TGTGCCAGCAGTTACGGTCAGAATCCTGGGGCCAACGTCCTGACTTTC
TRBV7-2,TRBJ1-1,.,many,14,CASSLVAQNTEAFF,TGTGCCAGCAGCTTAGTGGCCCAGAACACTGAAGCTTTCTTT
TRBV3-1,TRBJ1-3,TRBD1,many,18,CASSQGPGQGISGNTIYF,TGTGCCAGCAGCCAAGGTCCTGGACAGGGGATTTCTGGAAACACCATATATTTT
TRBV7-3,TRBJ2-7,.,many,16,CASSPRTYSPTGEQYF,TGTGCCAGCAGCCCCCGGACTTACTCCCCTACAGGAGAGCAGTACTTC
TRBV7-2,TRBJ2-5,.,many,16,CASSLARTRGRETQYF,TGTGCCAGCAGCTTAGCGAGAACCCGGGGCAGGGAGACCCAGTACTTC
TRBV6-5,TRBJ2-3,.,many,19,CAPTTSAQGQKLATDTQYF,TGTGCCCCAACTACCTCCGCCCAGGGCCAGAAGCTAGCTACAGATACGCAGTATTTT
TRBV5-1,TRBJ2-5,.,many,14,CASSLRATQETQYF,TGCGCCAGCAGCTTGAGGGCCACACAAGAGACCCAGTACTTC
TRBV20-1,TRBJ2-7,TRBD1,many,13,CSAPTGISYEQYF,TGCAGTGCTCCGACAGGGATCTCCTACGAGCAGTACTTC
TRBV5-1,TRBJ2-7,.,many,13,CASSLDRVYEQYF,TGCGCCAGCAGCTTGGACAGGGTGTACGAGCAGTACTTC
TRBV7-8,TRBJ1-1,TRBD1,many,15,CASSSLRGQGLEAFF,TGTGCCAGCAGCTCCCTACGGGGACAGGGCCTTGAAGCTTTCTTT
TRBV20-1,TRBJ1-1,TRBD1,many,16,CSAPPGGQVRRSEAFF,TGCAGTGCTCCTCCTGGAGGACAGGTCCGGCGGTCTGAAGCTTTCTTT
TRBV11-2,TRBJ1-1,.,many,15,CASRTSGVHDTEAFF,TGTGCCAGCAGGACCTCGGGTGTCCATGACACTGAAGCTTTCTTT
TRBV2,TRBJ1-5,TRBD1,many,15,CASSGQGDANQPQHF,TGTGCCAGCAGCGGACAGGGGGACGCAAATCAGCCCCAGCATTTT
TRBV6-5,TRBJ1-1,.,many,12,CASSNGNTEAFF,TGTGCCAGCAGCAACGGGAACACTGAAGCTTTCTTT
TRBV11-2,TRBJ2-2,.,many,18,CASSSTGTGMGMTGELFF,TGTGCCAGCAGCTCGACAGGGACTGGGATGGGTATGACCGGGGAGCTGTTTTTT
TRBV2,TRBJ2-3,TRBD2,many,16,CASSTGTSGPTDTQYF,TGTGCCAGCAGTACCGGCACTAGCGGCCCCACAGATACGCAGTATTTT
TRBV12-3/TRBV12-4,TRBJ2-2,.,many,13,CASSHARTGELFF,TGTGCCAGCAGCCACGCCCGGACCGGGGAGCTGTTTTTT
TRBV6-2/TRBV6-3,TRBJ2-3,.,few,12,CASSYSLGTQYF,TGTGCCAGCAGTTACTCGCTGGGTACGCAGTATTTT
TRBV20-1,TRBJ2-2,.,many,14,CSARGMTNTGELFF,TGCAGTGCTAGAGGGATGACGAACACCGGGGAGCTGTTTTTT
TRBV30,TRBJ1-5,.,many,14,CAWSSGSSNQPQHF,TGTGCCTGGAGTTCGGGAAGCAGCAATCAGCCCCAGCATTTT
TRBV7-2,TRBJ1-1,.,many,13,CASSFRGNTEAFF,TGTGCCAGCAGCTTCCGGGGGAACACTGAAGCTTTCTTT
TRBV6-6,TRBJ1-6,.,few,12,CASSRLDSPLHF,TGTGCCAGCAGCCGCCTGGATTCACCCCTCCACTTT
TRBV3-2,TRBJ1-2,.,medium-sized,14,CASSPVGKNYGYTF,TGTGCCAGCAGCCCGGTCGGGAAGAACTATGGCTACACCTTC
TRBV9,TRBJ2-1,TRBD2,many,15,CASSGTTSGRDEQFF,TGTGCCAGCAGTGGTACGACTAGCGGTCGGGATGAGCAGTTCTTC
TRBV7-9,TRBJ1-4,.,.,12,CASSPPEDKLFF,TGTGCCAGCAGCCCCCCCGAGGATAAACTGTTTTTT
TRBV7-9,TRBJ1-4,.,many,14,CASSYVATNEKLFF,TGTGCCAGCAGCTATGTCGCAACTAATGAAAAACTGTTTTTT
TRBV3-1,TRBJ1-5,.,many,12,CASSRGTQPQHF,TGTGCCAGCAGCCGGGGGACACAGCCCCAGCATTTT
TRBV28,TRBJ2-3,.,many,15,CASSRTGLYPDTQYF,TGTGCCAGCAGCCGTACCGGACTCTACCCAGATACGCAGTATTTT